Listed here are 27 T cell receptor beta chains from one sample, sequenced in a study of shared clonotypes between healthy human individuals. Data came from immunoSEQ multiplex PCR; TCRdb stores just in-frame clones and leaves some out. The data show roughly 200,000 clones, around 63% seen once. The specimen was memory CD4+ T cells sorted from blood. Subset defined: CD45RA-negative fraction. Receptor source: a man younger than 45 in good health.

This chain joins TRBV9 and TRBJ2-1, with 10 bases identical to TRBD2. CDR3 length equals 15 residues. The V gene's germline CDR1 is SGDLS and CDR2 YYNGEE. V was pared by 4 bases and J by 6 bases, with 7 bases of the junction left unmatched. CDR3 region: CASSPLASGSNEQFF. The CDR3 nucleotides read TGTGCCAGCAGCCCCCTGGCTAGCGGGAGCAATGAGCAGTTCTTC.

This chain connects TRBV5-4 to TRBJ2-7; 8 bases align to TRBD1. The CDR3 runs 13 residues. Germline-derived CDR1 and CDR2 are SGHNT and YYREEE (reference sequence). J lost 5 bases, V lost 5 bases, and 6 bases had no gene match. CDR3 residues: CASSYQGAHEQYF. The CDR3 DNA reads as TGTGCCAGCAGTTATCAGGGGGCCCACGAGCAGTACTTC.

The chain links TRBV20-1 to TRBJ2-1, with D unclear. The V end lost 1 base, the J end lost 6 bases, and 4 bases lay between the germline ends. CDR3 length: 11 amino acids. CDR1 is DFQATT and CDR2 is SNEGSKA in the germline V gene (reference sequence). CDR3 in amino acids: CSARALNEQFF. The CDR3, as DNA: TGCAGTGCTAGAGCACTCAATGAGCAGTTCTTC.

The V and J genes are TRBV5-1 and TRBJ1-4; D may be TRBD1 (5 bases). This CDR3 contains 15 residues. V gave up 4 bases and J gave up 8 bases, with 18 bases separating them. Germline V gene data show CDR1 as SGHRS and CDR2 as YFSETQ. The CDR3 nucleotides read TGCGCCAGCAGCCCGGGGACCACCATGGGCGAAAAACTGTTTTTT. Its protein product is CASSPGTTMGEKLFF.

This clone occurred a few times. The CDR3 DNA is TGTGCCTGGAGTGTCCGGGGTGCAGAGACCCAGTACTTC. Its protein is CAWSVRGAETQYF. The V gene is TRBV30, the J gene TRBJ2-5; possibly TRBD2 for D (5 bases). The CDR3 extends over 13 amino acids. From germline, CDR1 is GTSNPN and CDR2 SVGIG (reference sequence). V lost 0 bases and J 4 bases, leaving 9 bases between the germline ends.

The chain recombines TRBV20-1 with TRBJ2-7, with 9 bases lining up with TRBD1. CDR3 length: 11 amino acids. Per the germline V gene, CDR1 is DFQATT and CDR2 is SNEGSKA (reference sequence). The V segment lost 0 bases and the J segment 13 bases; nucleotides outside the gene matches: 4. The CDR3 region is CSAREYRGQYF. The CDR3 DNA is TGCAGTGCTAGAGAGTACAGGGGGCAATACTTC.

V gene TRBV25-1 combines with J gene TRBJ1-4, with 9 bases lining up with TRBD1. V gave up 8 bases and J gave up 4 bases; unmatched junction bases: 5. The germline V gene encodes CDR1 MGHDK and CDR2 SYGVNS. CDR3 size: 14 residues. In DNA form, the CDR3 reads TGTGCCAGCCCTGGGACAGGGATTAATGAAAAACTGTTTTTT. Translation: CASPGTGINEKLFF.

This chain connects TRBV18 to TRBJ2-2; D remains ambiguous. CDR1 and CDR2 (germline): KGHSH, LQKENI. The CDR3 has 12 residues. V was cut by 3 bases and J by 6 bases, with 5 bases left in between. The CDR3 bases are TGTGCCAGCTCACCTCGGCCCGGGGAGCTGTTTTTT. Translation gives CASSPRPGELFF.

In this sample, this clone turned up a few times. The chain carries TRBV6-1 and TRBJ2-2; D gene unclear. The CDR3 covers 11 residues. Per the germline V gene, CDR1 is MNHNS and CDR2 is SASEGT. V was trimmed by 7 bases and J by 4 bases, leaving 4 bases between them. CDR3 sequence (DNA): TGTGCCAGCATATCCACCGGGGAGCTGTTTTTT. As protein: CASISTGELFF.

The rearrangement uses TRBV2 and TRBJ2-7, with D perhaps matching TRBD1 (5 bases). The germline V gene encodes CDR1 SNHLY and CDR2 FYNNEI. The CDR3 spans 12 residues. The ends were cut back, 6 bases at V and 3 bases at J, with 9 bases in the middle. DNA for the CDR3: TGTGCCAGCAGAAGGGGATTCTACGAGCAGTACTTC. As protein: CASRRGFYEQYF.

J is TRBJ1-1 and V is TRBV25-1; tentative D call: TRBD1 (6 bases). V gave up 6 bases and J gave up 1 base, with 12 bases separating them. The germline V gene has CDR1 MGHDK and CDR2 SYGVNS. CDR3 length: 14 residues. The CDR3: CASRPGTPNTEAFF. The DNA of the CDR3 is TGTGCCAGCAGGCCCGGGACACCGAACACTGAAGCTTTCTTT.

This clone was seen only a few times. The chain couples TRBV5-1 to TRBJ2-3, with D possibly matching TRBD1 (6 bases). Germline-derived CDR1 and CDR2 are SGHRS and YFSETQ. This CDR3 region has 14 residues. The ends were cut back, 0 bases at V and 4 bases at J, with 9 bases in the middle. The CDR3 protein is CASSLGTVADTQYF. In DNA form, the CDR3 reads TGCGCCAGCAGCTTGGGGACAGTGGCAGATACGCAGTATTTT.

V gene TRBV10-2 combines with J gene TRBJ2-5, with D hard to call. Trimming shortened V by 7 bases and J by 3 bases, and 12 bases separated the two germline ends. This CDR3 region has 13 residues. Germline V gene sequence: CDR1 WSHSY, CDR2 SAAADI. CDR3 residues: CASNDPVKETQYF. The CDR3 DNA reads TGCGCCAGCAATGATCCGGTAAAAGAGACCCAGTACTTC.

J is TRBJ2-7 and V is TRBV6-6, with TRBD2 as a possible D gene (7 bases). The V gene's germline CDR1 is MNHNY and CDR2 SVGAGI (reference sequence). This CDR3 region has 16 residues. Trimming stripped 0 bases from V and 6 bases from J, with 18 bases between. CDR3: CASSYSPGTTRGEQYF. CDR3 nucleotides: TGTGCCAGCAGTTACTCCCCCGGGACTACCAGGGGCGAGCAGTACTTC.

As regards this clone: One junction end does not reproduce the germline sequence, and a read error may be involved. The rearrangement joins TRBV7-7 to TRBJ2-2; no firm D call. The CDR3 covers 13 residues. The germline V gene encodes CDR1 SSHAT and CDR2 FNYEAQ (reference sequence). CDR3: CASSPTPTGELFF. The CDR3 DNA sequence: TGTGCTAGCAGCCCCACACCCACCGGGGAGCTGTTTTTT.

This chain uses TRBV18 with TRBJ2-7; D is unclear. CDR1 and CDR2 from the germline V gene are KGHSH and LQKENI. CDR3 size: 11 residues. The germline V and J ends were trimmed by 4 bases and 3 bases, with 4 bases remaining between them. CDR3 DNA: TGTGCCAGCTCACAGGGCTACGAGCAGTACTTC. Translating gives CASSQGYEQYF.

This rearrangement joins TRBV15 to TRBJ2-5, with D hard to call. Germline CDR1 is LNHNV and CDR2 is YYDKDF (reference sequence). The CDR3 is made up of 12 amino acids. Trimming shortened V by 1 base and J by 4 bases, and 4 bases separated the two germline ends. The CDR3, as DNA: TGTGCCACCAGCAGAGTCTTAGAGACCCAGTACTTC. Amino acids: CATSRVLETQYF. The whole variable domain, filled in from reference TRBV15 and TRBJ2-5, reads DAMVIQNPRYQVTQFGKPVTLSCSQTLNHNVMYWYQQKSSQAPKLLFHYYDKDFNNEADTPDNFQSRRPNTSFCFLDIRSPGLGDTAMYLCATSRVLETQYFGPGTRLLVL.

This chain links TRBV5-6 with TRBJ1-2; D ambiguous. Germline CDR1 SGHDT, CDR2 YYEEEE. This CDR3 contains 15 residues. Trimming shortened V by 2 bases and J by 4 bases, and 15 bases separated the two germline ends. The DNA of the CDR3 is TGTGCCAGCAGCTTCCGTCGTACGGGAACCTATGGCTACACCTTC. It encodes CASSFRRTGTYGYTF. Supplemented by reference TRBV5-6 and TRBJ1-2, the full variable domain reads DAGVTQSPTHLIKTRGQQVTLRCSPKSGHDTVSWYQQALGQGPQFIFQYYEEEERQRGNFPDRFSGHQFPNYSSELNVNALLLGDSALYLCASSFRRTGTYGYTFGSGTRLTVV.

The gene calls are TRBV18 and TRBJ1-1; TRBD1 matches 8 bases. Germline V gene sequence: CDR1 KGHSH, CDR2 LQKENI. With V trimmed by 3 bases and J by 5 bases, 8 bases remained unmatched. This CDR3 spans 15 amino acids. This CDR3 reads CASSPRQGIDTEAFF. CDR3 sequence (DNA): TGTGCCAGCTCACCCAGACAGGGGATCGATACTGAAGCTTTCTTT.

This rearrangement joins TRBV27 to TRBJ2-2, with 9 bases matching TRBD1. This CDR3 has 16 residues. The V gene end was trimmed by 1 base and the J gene end by 0 bases; junction bases not matched to a gene: 0. The germline V gene has CDR1 MNHEY and CDR2 SMNVEV (reference sequence). The CDR3: CASSLWTGANTGELFF. For the CDR3, the DNA is TGTGCCAGCAGTTTATGGACAGGGGCGAACACCGGGGAGCTGTTTTTT.

The CDR3 DNA is TGTGCCAGCAGTTTTCCGGCAGGGAGCGGCTACACCTTC. Amino acids: CASSFPAGSGYTF. This chain connects TRBV28 to TRBJ1-2, with D maybe TRBD1 (5 bases). The CDR3 spans 13 residues. The germline V gene has CDR1 MDHEN and CDR2 SYDVKM. The V end lost 3 bases, the J end lost 8 bases, and 13 bases lay between the germline ends.

The table lists this clone with many counts. J is TRBJ1-2 and V is TRBV30; possibly TRBD1 for D (5 bases). The V end was cut by 7 bases, the J end by 0 bases, with 15 bases between. Germline CDR1 GTSNPN, CDR2 SVGIG (reference sequence). This CDR3 comprises 14 residues. The CDR3 here is CALYDRDANYGYTF. The CDR3 DNA follows: TGTGCCTTGTACGACAGAGACGCTAACTATGGCTACACCTTC.

The chain links TRBV5-1 to TRBJ2-1; TRBD2 aligns across 10 bases. V shed 4 bases, J shed 6 bases, and the junction held 13 bases outside the gene matches. There are 17 residues in the CDR3. Germline V gene sequence: CDR1 SGHRS, CDR2 YFSETQ. As DNA, the CDR3 is TGCGCCAGCAGCGGGGGGGGACGAGCGGGAGGGCCCAATGAGCAGTTCTTC. As protein: CASSGGGRAGGPNEQFF.

The chain links TRBV14 to TRBJ2-7; D is perhaps TRBD1 (5 bases). This CDR3 is 15 amino acids long. Per the germline V gene, CDR1 is SGHDN and CDR2 is FVKESK. Deletions cut 1 base from V and 2 bases from J, with 12 bases between. The CDR3 DNA sequence: TGTGCCAGCAGCCAAGGGATGTCAGGGACCTACGAGCAGTACTTC. Translated, it gives CASSQGMSGTYEQYF.

This chain links TRBV28 with TRBJ2-7; D is perhaps TRBD1 or TRBD2 (5 bases each). CDR1 is MDHEN, CDR2 SYDVKM, per germline. The CDR3 totals 14 residues. Trimming left V 6 bases short and J 3 bases short, with 15 bases between. The CDR3 reads CASRGDAIIYEQYF. The CDR3 nucleotides read TGTGCCAGCAGGGGGGACGCGATAATCTACGAGCAGTACTTC.

The V gene is TRBV30, the J gene TRBJ2-5; perhaps TRBD2 as D (7 bases). This CDR3 has 14 amino acids. Germline loops: CDR1 GTSNPN, CDR2 SVGIG (reference sequence). Trimming removed 0 bases at V and 4 bases at J, with 12 bases between. CDR3 sequence (DNA): TGTGCCTGGAGTGTAGGGGGGGGAGGAGAGACCCAGTACTTC. Amino acid sequence: CAWSVGGGGETQYF. The variable domain in full, with the rest retrieved from reference TRBV30 and TRBJ2-5, is SQTIHQWPATLVQPVGSPLSLECTVEGTSNPNLYWYRQAAGRGLQLLFYSVGIGQISSEVPQNLSASRPQDRQFILSSKKLLLSDSGFYLCAWSVGGGGETQYFGPGTRLLVL.

The V and J genes are TRBV18 and TRBJ2-5; the match to TRBD2 covers 11 bases. With 4 bases clipped from V and 3 bases from J, the junction kept 13 bases outside the gene matches. CDR1 is KGHSH, CDR2 LQKENI, per germline. This CDR3 spans 18 amino acids. DNA of the CDR3: TGTGCCAGCTCACTCTCCCACGGTACTAGCGGGAGAAAAGAGACCCAGTACTTC. It specifies CASSLSHGTSGRKETQYF.